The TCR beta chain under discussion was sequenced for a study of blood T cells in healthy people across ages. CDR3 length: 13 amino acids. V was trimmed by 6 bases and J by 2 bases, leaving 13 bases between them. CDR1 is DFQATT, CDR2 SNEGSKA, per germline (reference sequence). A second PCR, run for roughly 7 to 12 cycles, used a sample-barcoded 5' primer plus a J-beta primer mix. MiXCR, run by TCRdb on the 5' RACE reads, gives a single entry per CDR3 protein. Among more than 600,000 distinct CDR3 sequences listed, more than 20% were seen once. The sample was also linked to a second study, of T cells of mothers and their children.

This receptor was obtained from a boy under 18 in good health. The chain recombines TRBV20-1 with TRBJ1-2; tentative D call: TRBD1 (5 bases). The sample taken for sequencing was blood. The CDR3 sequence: CSAGALENYGYTF. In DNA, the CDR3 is TGCAGTGCCGGGGCCCTTGAAAACTATGGCTACACCTTC.